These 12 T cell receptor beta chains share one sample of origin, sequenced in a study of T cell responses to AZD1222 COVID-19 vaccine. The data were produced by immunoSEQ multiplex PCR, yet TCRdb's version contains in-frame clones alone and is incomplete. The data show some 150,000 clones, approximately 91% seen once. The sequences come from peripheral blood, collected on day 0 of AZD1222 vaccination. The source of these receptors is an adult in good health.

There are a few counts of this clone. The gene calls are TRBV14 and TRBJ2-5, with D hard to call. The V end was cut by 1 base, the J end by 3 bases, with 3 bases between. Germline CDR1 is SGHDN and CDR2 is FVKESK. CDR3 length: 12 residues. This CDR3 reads CASSQVKETQYF. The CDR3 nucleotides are TGTGCCAGCAGCCAAGTAAAAGAGACCCAGTACTTC.

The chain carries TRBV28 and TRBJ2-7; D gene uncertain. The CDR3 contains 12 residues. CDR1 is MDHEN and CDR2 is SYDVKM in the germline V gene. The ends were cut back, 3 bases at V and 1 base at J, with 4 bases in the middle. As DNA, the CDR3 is TGTGCCAGCAGTTTCCTATCCTACGAGCAGTACTTC. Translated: CASSFLSYEQYF.

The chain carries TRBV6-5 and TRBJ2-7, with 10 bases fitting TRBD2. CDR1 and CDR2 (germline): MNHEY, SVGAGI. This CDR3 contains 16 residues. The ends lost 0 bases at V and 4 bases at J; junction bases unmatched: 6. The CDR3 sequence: CASSYSTLAGAYEQYF. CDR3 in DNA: TGTGCCAGCAGTTACTCGACCCTAGCGGGAGCGTACGAGCAGTACTTC.

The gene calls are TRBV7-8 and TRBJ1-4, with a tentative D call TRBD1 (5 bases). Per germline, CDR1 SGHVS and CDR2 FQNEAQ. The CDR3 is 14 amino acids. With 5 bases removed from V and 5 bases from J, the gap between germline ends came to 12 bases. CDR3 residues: CASSAGPSNEKLFF. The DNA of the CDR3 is TGTGCCAGCAGCGCGGGACCCTCAAATGAAAAACTGTTTTTT.

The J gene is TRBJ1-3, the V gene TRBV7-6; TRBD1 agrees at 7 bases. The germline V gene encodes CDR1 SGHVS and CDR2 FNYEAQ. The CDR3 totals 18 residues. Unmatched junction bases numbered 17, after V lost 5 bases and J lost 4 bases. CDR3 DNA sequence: TGTGCCAGCAGCGATCAAGCGGGACAGTTCACTACGGGAAACACCATATATTTT. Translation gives CASSDQAGQFTTGNTIYF.

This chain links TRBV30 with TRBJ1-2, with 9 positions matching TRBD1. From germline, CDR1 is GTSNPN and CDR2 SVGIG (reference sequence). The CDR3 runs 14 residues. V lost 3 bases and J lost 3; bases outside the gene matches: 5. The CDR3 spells CAWRWTGAYYGYTF. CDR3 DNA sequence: TGTGCCTGGAGATGGACAGGGGCATACTATGGCTACACCTTC.

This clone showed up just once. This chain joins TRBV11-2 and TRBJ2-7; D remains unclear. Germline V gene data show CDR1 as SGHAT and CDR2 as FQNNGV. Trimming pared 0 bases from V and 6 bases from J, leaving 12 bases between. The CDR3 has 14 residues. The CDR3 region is CASSLEGLGGEQYF. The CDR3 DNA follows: TGTGCCAGCAGCTTAGAAGGTTTGGGTGGCGAGCAGTACTTC.

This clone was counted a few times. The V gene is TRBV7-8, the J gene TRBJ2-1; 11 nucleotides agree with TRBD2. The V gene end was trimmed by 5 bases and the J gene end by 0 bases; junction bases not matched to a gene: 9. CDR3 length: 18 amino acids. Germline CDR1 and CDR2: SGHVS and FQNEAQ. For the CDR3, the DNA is TGTGCCAGCAGCAAGACTAGCGGGGTTCCTAGCTCCTACAATGAGCAGTTCTTC. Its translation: CASSKTSGVPSSYNEQFF. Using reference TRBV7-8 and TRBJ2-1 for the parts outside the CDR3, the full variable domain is GAGVSQSPRYKVAKRGQDVALRCDPISGHVSLFWYQQALGQGPEFLTYFQNEAQLDKSGLPSDRFFAERPEGSVSTLKIQRTQQEDSAVYLCASSKTSGVPSSYNEQFFGPGTRLTVL.

The CDR3 DNA sequence: TGTGCCAGCAGCTTAACGTTAGGGGGCGAGCAGTACTTC. This gives the protein CASSLTLGGEQYF. The chain links TRBV7-3 to TRBJ2-7, with a tentative D call TRBD1 (6 bases). CDR3 length: 13 residues. The germline V and J ends were trimmed by 0 bases and 6 bases, with 9 bases remaining between them. Germline V gene sequence: CDR1 SGHTA, CDR2 FQGTGA.

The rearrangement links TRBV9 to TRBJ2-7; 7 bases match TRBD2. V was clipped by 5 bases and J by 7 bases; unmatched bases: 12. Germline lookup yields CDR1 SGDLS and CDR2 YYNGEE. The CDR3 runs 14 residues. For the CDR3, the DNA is TGTGCCAGCAGTTCTAGCGGAGCGGTTGGGGAGCAGTACTTC. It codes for CASSSSGAVGEQYF.

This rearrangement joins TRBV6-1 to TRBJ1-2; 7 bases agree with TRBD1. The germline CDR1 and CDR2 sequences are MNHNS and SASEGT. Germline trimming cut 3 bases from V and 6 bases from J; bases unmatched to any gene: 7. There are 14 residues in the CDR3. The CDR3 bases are TGTGCCAGCAGTGAGGCAGTCAGGGGGAATGGCTACACCTTC. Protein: CASSEAVRGNGYTF.

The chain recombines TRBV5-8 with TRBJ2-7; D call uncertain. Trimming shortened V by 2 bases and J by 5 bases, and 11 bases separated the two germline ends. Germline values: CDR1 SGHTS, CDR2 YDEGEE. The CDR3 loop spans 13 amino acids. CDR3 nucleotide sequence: TGTGCCAGCAGCTTTACCCCCCGGGACGAGCAGTACTTC. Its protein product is CASSFTPRDEQYF. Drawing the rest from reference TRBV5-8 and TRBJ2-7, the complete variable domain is EAGVTQSPTHLIKTRGQQATLRCSPISGHTSVYWYQQALGLGLQFLLWYDEGEERNRGNFPPRFSGRQFPNYSSELNVNALELEDSALYLCASSFTPRDEQYFGPGTRLTVT.